These T cell receptor beta chains were read from a single sample in a study of molecular identifiers for immune sequencing clone quantification. One entry per CDR3 protein, called by TCRdb with MiXCR from the PCR reads. The data contain a few hundred thousand distinct CDR3 sequences, 25% of them singletons. Sequences were obtained from naive CD8+ T cells from blood, with Jurkat cell RNA spiked in. The receptor source for this set is a human donor in good health. Some libraries in this study had Jurkat cell RNA spiked in. The CDR3 runs from the conserved cysteine through the conserved F or W. The order of the fields is CDR3 protein, CDR3 DNA, D gene, V gene, clone size, J gene. D genes are given only for firm matches. Only part of the rows carry a size: once, few, many, or a class if the clone is expanded.

CDR3aa: CASSDEHSMNTEAFF; CDR3nt: TGCGCCAGCAGCGATGAGCACTCGATGAACACTGAAGCTTTCTTT; d_gene: .; v_gene: TRBV5-1; abundance: few; j_gene: TRBJ1-1
CDR3aa: CASSHGLGSYEQYF; CDR3nt: TGCGCCAGCAGCCATGGACTCGGCTCCTACGAGCAGTACTTC; d_gene: .; v_gene: TRBV5-1; abundance: many; j_gene: TRBJ2-7
CDR3aa: CAISESPGSRNTEAFF; CDR3nt: TGTGCCATCAGTGAGTCGCCCGGGTCAAGGAACACTGAAGCTTTCTTT; d_gene: .; v_gene: TRBV10-3; abundance: .; j_gene: TRBJ1-1
CDR3aa: CASSFQPGLAADEQFF; CDR3nt: TGTGCCAGCAGCTTTCAACCGGGACTAGCGGCGGATGAGCAGTTCTTC; d_gene: TRBD2; v_gene: TRBV7-6; abundance: many; j_gene: TRBJ2-1
CDR3aa: CASTEGTGGQDTQYF; CDR3nt: TGTGCCAGCACAGAAGGGACAGGGGGTCAAGATACGCAGTATTTT; d_gene: TRBD1; v_gene: TRBV16; abundance: .; j_gene: TRBJ2-3
CDR3aa: CASSLGLAGNTGELFF; CDR3nt: TGTGCCAGCAGCTTGGGACTAGCGGGGAACACCGGGGAGCTGTTTTTT; d_gene: TRBD2; v_gene: TRBV5-4; abundance: many; j_gene: TRBJ2-2
CDR3aa: CASSPPTGTENTGELFF; CDR3nt: TGCGCCAGCAGCCCTCCAACCGGGACAGAAAACACCGGGGAGCTGTTTTTT; d_gene: TRBD1; v_gene: TRBV4-1; abundance: few; j_gene: TRBJ2-2
CDR3aa: CASSPGRGGWDEQFF; CDR3nt: TGTGCCTCCTCCCCGGGGCGGGGGGGCTGGGATGAGCAGTTCTTC; d_gene: TRBD2; v_gene: TRBV30; abundance: once; j_gene: TRBJ2-1
CDR3aa: CASISGGTPPYNEQFF; CDR3nt: TGTGCCAGCATTTCCGGGGGGACTCCCCCCTACAATGAGCAGTTCTTC; d_gene: TRBD2; v_gene: TRBV7-9; abundance: .; j_gene: TRBJ2-1
CDR3aa: CASSPGGSPFRGYGYTF; CDR3nt: TGTGCCAGCAGTCCCGGGGGCTCGCCATTCCGCGGCTATGGCTACACCTTC; d_gene: .; v_gene: TRBV12-3/TRBV12-4; abundance: many; j_gene: TRBJ1-2
CDR3aa: CASCYEPDREAYEQYF; CDR3nt: TGTGCCAGCTGTTACGAGCCGGACAGGGAGGCCTACGAGCAGTACTTC; d_gene: TRBD1; v_gene: TRBV6-5; abundance: .; j_gene: TRBJ2-7
CDR3aa: CASSIFPGNGYTF; CDR3nt: TGTGCCAGTAGTATATTCCCAGGGAACGGCTACACCTTC; d_gene: .; v_gene: TRBV19; abundance: .; j_gene: TRBJ1-2
CDR3aa: CSVEFGGAYEQYF; CDR3nt: TGCAGCGTTGAGTTCGGGGGAGCCTACGAGCAGTACTTC; d_gene: .; v_gene: TRBV29-1; abundance: few; j_gene: TRBJ2-7
CDR3aa: CASSYSTGYPPDTQYF; CDR3nt: TGTGCCAGCAGTTACTCGACAGGCTACCCCCCAGATACGCAGTATTTT; d_gene: .; v_gene: TRBV6-5; abundance: many; j_gene: TRBJ2-3
CDR3aa: CASSAPRDRSEETQYF; CDR3nt: TGTGCCAGCAGTGCTCCTCGGGACAGATCAGAAGAGACCCAGTACTTC; d_gene: TRBD1; v_gene: TRBV12-3/TRBV12-4; abundance: many; j_gene: TRBJ2-5
CDR3aa: CASSPASGRMDEQYF; CDR3nt: TGTGCCAGCTCACCAGCTAGCGGGAGGATGGACGAGCAGTACTTC; d_gene: TRBD2; v_gene: TRBV18; abundance: few; j_gene: TRBJ2-7
CDR3aa: CASSLRGVNTEAFF; CDR3nt: TGTGCCAGCAGTTTAAGGGGGGTGAACACTGAAGCTTTCTTT; d_gene: .; v_gene: TRBV12-3/TRBV12-4; abundance: many; j_gene: TRBJ1-1
CDR3aa: CASSPRQGQETQYF; CDR3nt: TGTGCCAGCAGCCCTAGACAGGGTCAAGAGACCCAGTACTTC; d_gene: TRBD1; v_gene: TRBV7-6; abundance: many; j_gene: TRBJ2-5
CDR3aa: CSARTGLTYEQYF; CDR3nt: TGCAGCGCTCGGACAGGGCTAACCTACGAGCAGTACTTC; d_gene: TRBD1; v_gene: TRBV29-1; abundance: many; j_gene: TRBJ2-7
CDR3aa: CASSPGVAYYEQYF; CDR3nt: TGTGCCAGCAGCCCGGGAGTCGCCTACTACGAGCAGTACTTC; d_gene: .; v_gene: TRBV7-2; abundance: many; j_gene: TRBJ2-7
CDR3aa: CASSLLVPMNTGELFF; CDR3nt: TGTGCCAGCAGTTTATTGGTCCCTATGAACACCGGGGAGCTGTTTTTT; d_gene: .; v_gene: TRBV28; abundance: many; j_gene: TRBJ2-2
CDR3aa: CASSIQGVGSYEQYF; CDR3nt: TGTGCCAGCAGCATCCAGGGGGTTGGTTCCTACGAGCAGTACTTC; d_gene: TRBD1; v_gene: TRBV7-3; abundance: few; j_gene: TRBJ2-7
CDR3aa: CAWSIRGEQYF; CDR3nt: TGTGCCTGGAGTATCCGGGGCGAGCAGTACTTC; d_gene: .; v_gene: TRBV30; abundance: few; j_gene: TRBJ2-7
CDR3aa: CASSIGLFSTDTQYF; CDR3nt: TGTGCCAGCAGTATCGGACTTTTTAGCACAGATACGCAGTATTTT; d_gene: .; v_gene: TRBV12-3/TRBV12-4; abundance: few; j_gene: TRBJ2-3
CDR3aa: CASSSDGVERTDTQYF; CDR3nt: TGTGCCAGCAGCTCGGATGGGGTTGAGCGTACAGATACGCAGTATTTT; d_gene: .; v_gene: TRBV7-9; abundance: .; j_gene: TRBJ2-3
CDR3aa: CASSGSGRASYEQYF; CDR3nt: TGTGCCAGCAGCGGTAGCGGGAGGGCCTCCTACGAGCAGTACTTC; d_gene: TRBD2; v_gene: TRBV7-2; abundance: many; j_gene: TRBJ2-7
CDR3aa: CASSPQGFGGTDTQYF; CDR3nt: TGTGCCAGCAGCCCCCAGGGATTCGGGGGCACAGATACGCAGTATTTT; d_gene: .; v_gene: TRBV7-9; abundance: many; j_gene: TRBJ2-3
CDR3aa: CASSFSPGSQETQYF; CDR3nt: TGTGCCAGCAGCTTTTCCCCGGGGAGTCAAGAGACCCAGTACTTC; d_gene: .; v_gene: TRBV5-8; abundance: few; j_gene: TRBJ2-5
CDR3aa: CASSAYRGANEKLFF; CDR3nt: TGTGCCAGCAGCGCTTACAGGGGTGCTAATGAAAAACTGTTTTTT; d_gene: TRBD1; v_gene: TRBV2; abundance: .; j_gene: TRBJ1-4
CDR3aa: CASSSRTSGRDADTQYF; CDR3nt: TGTGCCAGCAGTTCCCGGACTAGCGGGAGGGACGCAGATACGCAGTATTTT; d_gene: TRBD2; v_gene: TRBV27; abundance: .; j_gene: TRBJ2-3
CDR3aa: CASSFTGADTQYF; CDR3nt: TGTGCCAGCAGTTTCACAGGGGCAGATACGCAGTATTTT; d_gene: TRBD1; v_gene: TRBV12-3/TRBV12-4; abundance: .; j_gene: TRBJ2-3
CDR3aa: CASSLVAGNSYEQYF; CDR3nt: TGTGCCAGCAGTTTGGTAGCGGGGAACTCCTACGAGCAGTACTTC; d_gene: TRBD2; v_gene: TRBV28; abundance: few; j_gene: TRBJ2-7
CDR3aa: CSAIPNLAGEDIQYF; CDR3nt: TGCAGTGCTATACCTAACCTAGCGGGAGAGGACATTCAGTACTTC; d_gene: TRBD2; v_gene: TRBV20-1; abundance: many; j_gene: TRBJ2-4
CDR3aa: CASSLGGFEAFF; CDR3nt: TGTGCCAGCAGCTTAGGGGGATTTGAAGCTTTCTTT; d_gene: .; v_gene: TRBV7-8; abundance: .; j_gene: TRBJ1-1
CDR3aa: CASSQDVVRNTEAFF; CDR3nt: TGCGCCAGCAGCCAAGATGTTGTAAGGAACACTGAAGCTTTCTTT; d_gene: .; v_gene: TRBV4-3; abundance: many; j_gene: TRBJ1-1
CDR3aa: CAWTRQVAGNTIYF; CDR3nt: TGTGCCTGGACTAGACAGGTCGCCGGAAACACCATATATTTT; d_gene: .; v_gene: TRBV30; abundance: few; j_gene: TRBJ1-3
CDR3aa: CASSQDVAGPSYEQYF; CDR3nt: TGCGCCAGCAGCCAGGATGTAGCGGGACCCTCCTACGAGCAGTACTTC; d_gene: TRBD2; v_gene: TRBV4-3; abundance: many; j_gene: TRBJ2-7
CDR3aa: CASSLGQGRDNEQFF; CDR3nt: TGTGCCAGCAGCTTAGGACAGGGTCGTGACAATGAGCAGTTCTTC; d_gene: TRBD1; v_gene: TRBV11-3; abundance: few; j_gene: TRBJ2-1
CDR3aa: CASTAGTAYEQYF; CDR3nt: TGTGCCAGTACGGCCGGGACAGCCTACGAGCAGTACTTC; d_gene: TRBD1; v_gene: TRBV19; abundance: .; j_gene: TRBJ2-7
CDR3aa: CASSSWEIDTGTEQYF; CDR3nt: TGTGCCAGCAGCTCATGGGAAATAGACACAGGGACCGAGCAGTACTTC; d_gene: .; v_gene: TRBV7-2; abundance: .; j_gene: TRBJ2-7
CDR3aa: CASSLGGLGLANEKLFF; CDR3nt: TGTGCCAGCAGCTTAGGTGGTCTCGGTTTGGCTAATGAAAAACTGTTTTTT; d_gene: .; v_gene: TRBV7-9; abundance: few; j_gene: TRBJ1-4
CDR3aa: CASSYDSIYEQYF; CDR3nt: TGTGCCAGCAGTTACGACAGTATCTACGAGCAGTACTTC; d_gene: .; v_gene: TRBV6-5; abundance: many; j_gene: TRBJ2-7